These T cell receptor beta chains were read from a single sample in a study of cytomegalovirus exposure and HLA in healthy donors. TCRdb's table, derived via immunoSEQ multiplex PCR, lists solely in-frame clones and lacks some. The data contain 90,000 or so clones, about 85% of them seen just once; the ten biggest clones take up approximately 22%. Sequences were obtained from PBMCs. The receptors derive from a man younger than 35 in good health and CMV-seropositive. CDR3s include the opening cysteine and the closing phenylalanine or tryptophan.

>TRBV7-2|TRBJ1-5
CASSRDTRAQPQHF
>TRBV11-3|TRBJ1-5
CASSLRSPRVGSNQPQHF
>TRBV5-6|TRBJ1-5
CASSLYIQGSNQPQHF
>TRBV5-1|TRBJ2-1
CASSFGGRRLDKQFF
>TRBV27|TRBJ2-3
CASSFWGRGDTQYF
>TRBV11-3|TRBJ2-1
CASSWSGGVDEQFF
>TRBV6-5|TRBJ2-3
CASRSAGGNTQYF
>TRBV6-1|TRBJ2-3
CASSEYRDTQYF
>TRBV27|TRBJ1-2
CASSLSANYGYTF
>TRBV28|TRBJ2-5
CASSLGGGETQYF
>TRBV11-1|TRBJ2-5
CASSRTRQETQYF
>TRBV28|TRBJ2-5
CASNSGGKETQYF
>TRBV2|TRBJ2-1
CASIRRGTGWNEQFF
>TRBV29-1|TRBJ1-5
CSVLGTENQPQHF
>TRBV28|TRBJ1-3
CASSSRTGSGNTIYF
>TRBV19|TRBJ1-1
CASSPREGVKAEAFF
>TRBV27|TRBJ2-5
CASCPTGLPKETQYF
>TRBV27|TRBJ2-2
CASRDSNTGELFF
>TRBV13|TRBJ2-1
CASSPGVAGVEQFF
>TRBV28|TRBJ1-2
CASSPQAGYYGYTF
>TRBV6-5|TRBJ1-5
CASSPEPNQPQHF
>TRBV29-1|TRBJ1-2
CSVGTGSGYGYTF
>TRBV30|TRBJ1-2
CAWDSLANYGYTF
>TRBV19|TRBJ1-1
CASSLNGGNTEAFF
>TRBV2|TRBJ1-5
CASSEEVGPNQPQHF
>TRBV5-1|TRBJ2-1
CASSLALAGTYNEQFF
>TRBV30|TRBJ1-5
CAWGSTGGDQPQHF
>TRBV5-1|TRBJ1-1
CASSLMAPFPHDFENTEAFF
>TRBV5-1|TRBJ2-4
CASSFNGNIQYF